Listed here are 31 T cell receptor beta chains from one sample, sequenced in a study of cytomegalovirus exposure and HLA in healthy donors. It was with 60 Vbeta and 13 Jbeta primers that the PCR ran. Generated by immunoSEQ multiplex PCR, the TCRdb table keeps only in-frame clones and is missing some. The data show 100,000 to 150,000 clones, with around 73% seen just once and approximately 2.6% held by the top ten. Sequencing input: PBMCs. All receptors come from a human donor in good health.

This clone was observed once. The V call is TRBV7-9, the J call TRBJ2-7; 7 bases map to TRBD2. This CDR3 is built from 14 residues. Germline-derived CDR1 and CDR2 are SEHNR and FQNEAQ (reference sequence). The V and J ends lost 6 bases and 7 bases, in that order; junction bases with no gene match: 12. The CDR3 DNA reads TGTGCCAGCAGACCAGCCGGGACTACGGGTGAGCAGTACTTC. As protein: CASRPAGTTGEQYF.

The chain employs TRBV30 and TRBJ2-6; D call uncertain. CDR1 and CDR2 (germline): GTSNPN, SVGIG (reference sequence). The V end lost 2 bases, the J end lost 1 base, and 3 bases lay between the germline ends. CDR3 length: 13 amino acids. CDR3 DNA: TGTGCCTGGAGTCCGTCTGGGGCCAACGTCCTGACTTTC. Its protein product is CAWSPSGANVLTF.

Here the CDR3 DNA reads TGTGCCAGCAGCGTGAACTATGGCTACACCTTC. Protein sequence: CASSVNYGYTF. This chain connects TRBV25-1 to TRBJ1-2; D unresolved. Germline-derived CDR1 and CDR2 are MGHDK and SYGVNS. There are 11 residues in the CDR3. Trimming removed 6 bases from V and 2 bases from J, with 4 bases in between.

The chain is built from TRBV29-1 and TRBJ2-1, with TRBD1 identical over 12 bases. The CDR3 extends over 15 amino acids. From germline, CDR1 is SQVTM and CDR2 ANQGSEA. J gave up 9 bases and V 4 bases, and 10 bases lay outside the gene matches. The CDR3 nucleotides read TGCAGCGTTGGACCGGGACAGGGGGCCTCGAGTGAGCAGTTCTTC. It yields the protein CSVGPGQGASSEQFF.

The V gene is TRBV30, the J gene TRBJ1-4, with unresolved D. V was shortened by 3 bases and J by 7 bases, with 15 bases between the two germline ends. The length of the CDR3 is 14 residues. Germline V lookup: CDR1 GTSNPN, CDR2 SVGIG (reference sequence). The CDR3 protein is CAWRPTVGSEKLFF. The CDR3 nucleotides are TGTGCCTGGAGACCAACTGTTGGTAGTGAAAAACTGTTTTTT.

This chain uses TRBV4-3 with TRBJ2-1, with a weak D call TRBD1 (7 bases). Deletions cut 1 base from V and 9 bases from J, with 13 bases between. Germline assignment: CDR1 LGHNA and CDR2 YSLEER. The CDR3 is 14 residues long. The chain's CDR3 is CASSQVRGVGEQFF. CDR3 sequence (DNA): TGCGCCAGCAGCCAAGTCAGGGGGGTCGGTGAGCAGTTCTTC.

This clone was detected a few times. The V and J genes are TRBV6-5 and TRBJ1-2; D is possibly TRBD1 (5 bases). V lost 5 bases, J lost 8 bases, and 15 bases lay in between. The CDR3 has 13 residues. The germline CDR1 and CDR2 sequences are MNHEY and SVGAGI. The CDR3 reads CASSTRVVGGYTF. The CDR3 bases are TGTGCCAGCAGTACCAGGGTGGTGGGGGGCTACACCTTC.

The chain is built from TRBV30 and TRBJ2-5; D might be TRBD2 (5 bases). Gene TRBJ2-7 matches the end of the DNA better, so the J call may be wrong. Germline CDR1 is GTSNPN and CDR2 is SVGIG (reference sequence). The length of the CDR3 is 13 residues. CDR3: CAWSERLAYEQYF. For the CDR3, the DNA is TGTGCCTGGAGTGAGCGGTTAGCCTACGAGCAGTACTTC.

The CDR3 region is CASSTGTGGVETQYF. DNA of the CDR3: TGTGCCAGTAGTACCGGGACAGGGGGAGTGGAGACCCAGTACTTC. The chain uses TRBV19 and TRBJ2-5; 11 bases match TRBD1. Germline V gene sequence: CDR1 LNHDA, CDR2 SQIVND (reference sequence). V gave up 4 bases and J gave up 5 bases; unmatched junction bases: 6. The CDR3 has 15 residues.

This clone was seen just once. This rearrangement joins TRBV18 to TRBJ1-6; 10 nucleotides match TRBD1. The junction had 6 bases not matched to a gene; V was cut back by 3 bases and J by 10 bases. Germline assignment: CDR1 KGHSH and CDR2 LQKENI. The CDR3 totals 15 residues. This CDR3 reads CASSPWTGGQSPLHF. Here the CDR3 DNA reads TGTGCCAGCTCACCCTGGACAGGGGGACAGTCACCCCTCCACTTT. Full variable domain (outside the CDR3, taken from reference TRBV18 and TRBJ1-6): NAGVMQNPRHLVRRRGQEARLRCSPMKGHSHVYWYRQLPEEGLKFMVYLQKENIIDESGMPKERFSAEFPKEGPSILRIQQVVRGDSAAYFCASSPWTGGQSPLHFGNGTRLTVT.

The chain couples TRBV27 to TRBJ2-2; TRBD2 agrees at 8 bases. The CDR3 has 15 residues. The ends lost 2 bases at V and 7 bases at J; junction bases unmatched: 6. CDR1 and CDR2 from the germline V gene are MNHEY and SMNVEV (reference sequence). In nucleotides, the CDR3 is TGTGCCAGCAGTTTAGGCAGCGGGAGTGGCGGGGAGCTGTTTTTT. Translated, it gives CASSLGSGSGGELFF.

This clone was seen a handful of times. The gene calls are TRBV11-2 and TRBJ2-1; 9 bases map to TRBD2. This CDR3 comprises 14 residues. Germline CDR1 SGHAT, CDR2 FQNNGV. V lost 8 bases, J lost 9 bases, and 11 bases stayed unmatched. CDR3 nucleotides: TGTGCCAGCCGCGGTGTGGGACTAGCCAGTGAGCAGTTCTTC. This encodes CASRGVGLASEQFF. Full variable domain (outside the CDR3, taken from reference TRBV11-2 and TRBJ2-1): EAGVAQSPRYKIIEKRQSVAFWCNPISGHATLYWYQQILGQGPKLLIQFQNNGVVDDSQLPKDRFSAERLKGVDSTLKIQPAKLEDSAVYLCASRGVGLASEQFFGPGTRLTVL.

Only one count was recorded for this clone. The V gene is TRBV7-2, the J gene TRBJ2-1; 7 bases fit TRBD2. CDR1 is SGHTA, CDR2 FQGNSA, per germline. The V gene end was trimmed by 5 bases and the J gene end by 4 bases; junction bases not matched to a gene: 8. This CDR3 comprises 15 residues. CDR3 sequence reads: CASSPASGIYNEQFF. The CDR3 nucleotides read TGTGCCAGCAGCCCGGCTAGCGGAATATACAATGAGCAGTTCTTC.

This chain joins TRBV25-1 and TRBJ1-3; D uncertain. The germline CDR1 and CDR2 sequences are MGHDK and SYGVNS. V shed 4 bases and J shed 7 bases, with 14 bases lying between them. The CDR3 spans 14 residues. The CDR3 nucleotides are TGTGCCAGCAGTGGGCCCCTGGTTGGCAACACCATATATTTT. It specifies CASSGPLVGNTIYF.

The chain uses TRBV10-3 and TRBJ1-6, with D tentatively TRBD1 (5 bases). This CDR3 region has 12 residues. The V end lost 2 bases, the J end lost 13 bases, and 9 bases lay between the germline ends. CDR1 and CDR2 (germline): ENHRY, SYGVKD. CDR3 sequence reads: CAISEGASPLHF. The DNA for the CDR3 is TGTGCCATCAGTGAGGGGGCTTCCCCCCTCCACTTT.

The sample holds a few counts of this clone. The junction differs from germline at one of its ends, possibly a read error. V gene TRBV4-1 combines with J gene TRBJ2-6; unclear D gene. CDR3 length equals 15 residues. CDR1 and CDR2 (germline): MGHRA, YSYEKL. The CDR3, as DNA: TGTGCCAGCAGCCAAGACAACTCTGGGGCCAACGTCCTGACTTTC. Its protein product is CASSQDNSGANVLTF.

Notes on this clone: At one end the junction does not follow the germline gene, possibly because of a read error. The chain employs TRBV30 and TRBJ1-2, with 7 nucleotides matching TRBD1. Germline-derived CDR1 and CDR2 are GTSNPN and SVGIG (reference sequence). The CDR3 has 12 amino acids. The CDR3 reads CAQGGDSLSVAF. Written as DNA, the CDR3 is TGTGCCCAAGGCGGGGACAGTCTATCTGTAGCCTTC.

This clone appeared a few times. This chain connects TRBV6-5 to TRBJ1-1, with D possibly being TRBD1 (6 bases). The CDR3 is made up of 15 amino acids. Trimming removed 6 bases from V and 0 bases from J, with 14 bases in between. Looked up from germline, CDR1 is MNHEY and CDR2 is SVGAGI. The CDR3 spells CASSLQGPMNTEAFF. DNA of the CDR3: TGTGCCAGCAGCTTACAGGGACCTATGAACACTGAAGCTTTCTTT.

This clone was picked up a small number of times. The chain combines TRBV25-1 with TRBJ1-2; D is ambiguous. V lost 3 bases and J 5 bases, leaving 4 bases between the germline ends. The CDR3 contains 11 residues. Germline V gives CDR1 MGHDK, CDR2 SYGVNS. The CDR3 nucleotides are TGTGCCAGCAGTGATCTGTATGGCTACACCTTC. As protein: CASSDLYGYTF.

The chain joins TRBV11-2 to TRBJ1-3; perhaps TRBD1 as D (6 bases). Germline CDR1 reads SGHAT; CDR2 reads FQNNGV. V was clipped by 1 base and J by 3 bases, with 7 bases between them. This CDR3 is built from 14 residues. CDR3 in amino acids: CASSLGRGGNTIYF. The CDR3 region has the DNA TGTGCCAGCAGCTTAGGCAGGGGTGGAAACACCATATATTTT.

The rearrangement joins TRBV7-9 to TRBJ1-1; the match to TRBD1 covers 7 bases. V lost 7 bases to trimming and J lost 6 bases; unmatched junction nucleotides: 5. This CDR3 is 12 amino acids long. The germline CDR1 and CDR2 sequences are SEHNR and FQNEAQ (reference sequence). For the CDR3, the DNA is TGTGCCAGCAACACGGACAGGTCTGAAGCTTTCTTT. It translates to CASNTDRSEAFF.

This clone has a count of ten or more. The CDR3 DNA reads as TGCGCCAGCAGCCAAGCTGTCGCGGGAGTACACAATGAGCAGTTCTTC. Protein: CASSQAVAGVHNEQFF. The chain uses TRBV4-3 and TRBJ2-1, with 7 bases matching TRBD2. V was pared by 1 base and J by 5 bases, with 8 bases of the junction left unmatched. Germline-derived CDR1 and CDR2 are LGHNA and YSLEER. The CDR3 runs to 16 residues.

In DNA, the CDR3 is TGTGCCAGCAGCATATCCGGTATCTCCTACGAGCAGTACTTC. It specifies CASSISGISYEQYF. The gene calls are TRBV7-9 and TRBJ2-7, with no clear D. Germline V gene sequence: CDR1 SEHNR, CDR2 FQNEAQ (reference sequence). This CDR3 spans 14 amino acids. The ends were cut back, 5 bases at V and 0 bases at J, with 11 bases in the middle.

The rearrangement links TRBV9 to TRBJ1-1; no definite D call. CDR1 is SGDLS, CDR2 YYNGEE, per germline. The CDR3 spans 16 residues. V was pared by 3 bases and J by 4 bases, with 19 bases between. The CDR3 DNA reads TGTGCCAGCAGCGCCAATAAACTGGTTAGTGGCACTGAAGCTTTCTTT. As protein: CASSANKLVSGTEAFF.

As DNA, the CDR3 is TGTGCCTGGAGTGTTCTCGATAATTCACCCCTCCACTTT. Translation: CAWSVLDNSPLHF. The V gene is TRBV30, the J gene TRBJ1-6, with D hard to call. Deletions cut 0 bases from V and 5 bases from J, with 5 bases between. This CDR3 has 13 amino acids. Germline CDR1 is GTSNPN and CDR2 is SVGIG (reference sequence).

The genes are TRBV6-5 and TRBJ2-7; a weak D match, TRBD1 (6 bases). This CDR3 contains 14 residues. Germline V gives CDR1 MNHEY, CDR2 SVGAGI. The V and J ends lost 5 bases and 5 bases respectively, with 16 bases between them. The CDR3 loop is CASSEYFRGNEQYF. Here the CDR3 DNA reads TGTGCCAGCAGTGAATATTTCAGGGGCAACGAGCAGTACTTC.

The genes are TRBV7-2 and TRBJ2-5; 9 positions agree with TRBD2. The CDR3 is made up of 15 amino acids. CDR1 and CDR2 (germline): SGHTA, FQGNSA. After removal of 2 bases from V and 7 bases from J, the junction contained 8 bases not matched to a gene. The CDR3 protein is CASSLRSGGSGTQYF. The DNA for the CDR3 is TGTGCCAGCAGCTTACGTAGCGGGGGTTCGGGGACCCAGTACTTC.

This chain links TRBV30 with TRBJ2-7, with 12 bases that match TRBD2. CDR1 and CDR2 (germline): GTSNPN, SVGIG (reference sequence). This CDR3 contains 14 residues. The V segment lost 1 base and the J segment 3 bases; nucleotides outside the gene matches: 1. The CDR3 DNA reads as TGTGCCTGGAGTGGGACTAGCGGGATCTACGAGCAGTACTTC. Its translation: CAWSGTSGIYEQYF.

The genes are TRBV7-6 and TRBJ2-2, with TRBD1 matching 8 bases. This CDR3 has 17 amino acids. V trimming: 2 bases; J trimming: 3 bases; junction bases outside the gene matches: 8. CDR1 SGHVS and CDR2 FNYEAQ come from the germline V gene. The DNA for the CDR3 is TGTGCCAGCAGCTTATCCGCCAGGGGGCTTGACACCGGGGAGCTGTTTTTT. This codes for CASSLSARGLDTGELFF.

This clone appeared a few times. The J gene is TRBJ1-6, the V gene TRBV6-1; TRBD1 is a possible D gene (5 bases). This CDR3 has 17 amino acids. The germline V gene has CDR1 MNHNS and CDR2 SASEGT. The V end was cut by 0 bases, the J end by 5 bases, with 14 bases between. For the CDR3, the DNA is TGTGCCAGCAGTGAAGCGCGGGGGTATCGGAATAATTCACCCCTCCACTTT. Its protein is CASSEARGYRNNSPLHF.

This clone has a single count. J is TRBJ2-3 and V is TRBV5-4, with no clear D. V dropped 3 bases and J dropped 6 bases, with 11 bases sitting between them. The CDR3 sequence is 13 residues long. The germline CDR1 and CDR2 sequences are SGHNT and YYREEE (reference sequence). CDR3 in amino acids: CASSSPGFDTQYF. The CDR3 DNA follows: TGTGCCAGCAGCTCCCCCGGGTTCGATACGCAGTATTTT.